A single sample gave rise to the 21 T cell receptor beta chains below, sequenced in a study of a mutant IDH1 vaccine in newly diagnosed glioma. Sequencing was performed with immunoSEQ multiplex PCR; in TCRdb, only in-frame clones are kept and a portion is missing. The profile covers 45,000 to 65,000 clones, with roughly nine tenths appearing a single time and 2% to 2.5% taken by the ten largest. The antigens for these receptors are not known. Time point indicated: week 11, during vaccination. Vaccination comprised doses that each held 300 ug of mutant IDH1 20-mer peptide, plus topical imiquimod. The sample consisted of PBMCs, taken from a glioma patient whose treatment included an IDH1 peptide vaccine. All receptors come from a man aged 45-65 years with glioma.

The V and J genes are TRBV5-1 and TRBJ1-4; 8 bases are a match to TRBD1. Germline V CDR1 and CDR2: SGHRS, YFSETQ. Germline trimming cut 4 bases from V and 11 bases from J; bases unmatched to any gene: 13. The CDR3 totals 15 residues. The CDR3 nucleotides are TGCGCCAGCAGCGCGGACAGGGCGAGCCCCTTGAAACTGTTTTTT. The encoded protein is CASSADRASPLKLFF.

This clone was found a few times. Here the CDR3 reads CSVERGGQGLQETQYF. The CDR3, as DNA: TGCAGCGTTGAGAGGGGGGGTCAGGGCCTCCAAGAGACCCAGTACTTC. The genes are TRBV29-1 and TRBJ2-5; tentative D call: TRBD2 (7 bases). From germline, CDR1 is SQVTM and CDR2 ANQGSEA. V was cut by 3 bases and J by 1 base, with 18 bases left in between. The CDR3 is 16 residues long. Combining the CDR3 with reference TRBV29-1 and TRBJ2-5 gives the whole variable domain SAVISQKPSRDICQRGTSLTIQCQVDSQVTMMFWYRQQPGQSLTLIATANQGSEATYESGFVIDKFPISRPNLTFSTLTVSNMSPEDSSIYLCSVERGGQGLQETQYFGPGTRLLVL.

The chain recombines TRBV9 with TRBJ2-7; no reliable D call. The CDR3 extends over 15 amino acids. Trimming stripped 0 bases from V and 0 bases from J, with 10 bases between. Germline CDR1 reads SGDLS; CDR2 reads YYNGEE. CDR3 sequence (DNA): TGTGCCAGCAGCGTAGGGCCGGACGGCTCCTACGAGCAGTACTTC. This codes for CASSVGPDGSYEQYF.

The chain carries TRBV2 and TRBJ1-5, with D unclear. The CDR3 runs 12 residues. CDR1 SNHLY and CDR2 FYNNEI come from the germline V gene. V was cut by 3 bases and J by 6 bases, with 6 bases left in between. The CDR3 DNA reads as TGTGCCAGCAGTGACAACACTCAGCCCCAGCATTTT. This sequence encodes CASSDNTQPQHF.

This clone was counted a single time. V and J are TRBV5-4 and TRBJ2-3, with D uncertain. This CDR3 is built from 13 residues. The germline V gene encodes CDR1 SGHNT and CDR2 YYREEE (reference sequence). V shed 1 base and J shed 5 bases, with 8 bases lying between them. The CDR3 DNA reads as TGTGCCAGCAGCTTGAAGTCGCTAGATACGCAGTATTTT. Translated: CASSLKSLDTQYF. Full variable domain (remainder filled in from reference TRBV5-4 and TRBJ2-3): ETGVTQSPTHLIKTRGQQVTLRCSSQSGHNTVSWYQQALGQGPQFIFQYYREEENGRGNFPPRFSGLQFPNYSSELNVNALELDDSALYLCASSLKSLDTQYFGPGTRLTVL.

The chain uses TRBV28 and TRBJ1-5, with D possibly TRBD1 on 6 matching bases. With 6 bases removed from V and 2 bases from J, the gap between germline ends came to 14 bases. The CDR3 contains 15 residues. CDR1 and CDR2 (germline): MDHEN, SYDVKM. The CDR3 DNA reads TGTGCCAGCAGACCAGGGACATGGGGCAATCAGCCCCAGCATTTT. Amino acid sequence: CASRPGTWGNQPQHF.

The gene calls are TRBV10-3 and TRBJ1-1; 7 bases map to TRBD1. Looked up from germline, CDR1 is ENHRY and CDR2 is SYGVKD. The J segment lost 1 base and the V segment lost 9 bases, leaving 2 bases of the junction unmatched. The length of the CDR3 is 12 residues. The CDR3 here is CAIRQGNTEAFF. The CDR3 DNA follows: TGTGCCATTAGACAGGGGAACACTGAAGCTTTCTTT.

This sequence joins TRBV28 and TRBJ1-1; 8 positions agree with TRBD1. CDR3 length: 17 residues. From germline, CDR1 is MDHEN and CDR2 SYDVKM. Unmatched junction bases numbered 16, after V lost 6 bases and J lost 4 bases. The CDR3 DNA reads TGTGCCAGCAGCCGACTCCACACAGGGGGATGGGGCACTGAAGCTTTCTTT. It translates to CASSRLHTGGWGTEAFF.

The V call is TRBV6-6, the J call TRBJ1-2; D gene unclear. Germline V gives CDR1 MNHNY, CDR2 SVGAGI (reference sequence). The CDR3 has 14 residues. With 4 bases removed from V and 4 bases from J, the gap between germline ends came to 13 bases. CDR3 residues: CASSSTSQAYGYTF. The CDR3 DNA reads TGTGCCAGCAGTTCAACGTCTCAGGCCTATGGCTACACCTTC.

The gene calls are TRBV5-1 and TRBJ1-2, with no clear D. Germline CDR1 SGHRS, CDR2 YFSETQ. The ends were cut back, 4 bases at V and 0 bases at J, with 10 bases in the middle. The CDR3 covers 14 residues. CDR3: CASSADATNYGYTF. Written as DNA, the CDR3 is TGCGCCAGCAGCGCAGATGCTACTAACTATGGCTACACCTTC.

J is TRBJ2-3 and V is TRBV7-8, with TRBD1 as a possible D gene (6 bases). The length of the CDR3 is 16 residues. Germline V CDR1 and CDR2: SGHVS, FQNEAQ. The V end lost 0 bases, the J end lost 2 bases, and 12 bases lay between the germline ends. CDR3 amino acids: CASSLAYRTDTDTQYF. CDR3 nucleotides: TGTGCCAGCAGCTTAGCGTACAGGACAGACACAGATACGCAGTATTTT. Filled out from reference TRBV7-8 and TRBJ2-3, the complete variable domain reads GAGVSQSPRYKVAKRGQDVALRCDPISGHVSLFWYQQALGQGPEFLTYFQNEAQLDKSGLPSDRFFAERPEGSVSTLKIQRTQQEDSAVYLCASSLAYRTDTDTQYFGPGTRLTVL.

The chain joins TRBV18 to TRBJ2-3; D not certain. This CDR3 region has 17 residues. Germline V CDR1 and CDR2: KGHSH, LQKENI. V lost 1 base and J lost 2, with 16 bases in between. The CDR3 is CASSPLAGGIFTDTQYF. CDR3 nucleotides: TGTGCCAGCTCACCACTTGCTGGCGGCATCTTCACAGATACGCAGTATTTT.

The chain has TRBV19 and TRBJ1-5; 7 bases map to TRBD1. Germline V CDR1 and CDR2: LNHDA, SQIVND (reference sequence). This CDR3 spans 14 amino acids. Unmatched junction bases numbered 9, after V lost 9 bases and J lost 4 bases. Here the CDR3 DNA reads TGTGCCAGCCAAGAAGGGACAGCTAATCAGCCCCAGCATTTT. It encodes CASQEGTANQPQHF.

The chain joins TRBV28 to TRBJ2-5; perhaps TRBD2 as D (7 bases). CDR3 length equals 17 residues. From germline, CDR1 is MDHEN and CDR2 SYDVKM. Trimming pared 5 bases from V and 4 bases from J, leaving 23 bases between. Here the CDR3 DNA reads TGTGCCAGCAGTACCTCCATCGGGACACCGGGAGGAGAGACCCAGTACTTC. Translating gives CASSTSIGTPGGETQYF. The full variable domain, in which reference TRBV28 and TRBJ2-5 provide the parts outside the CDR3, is DVKVTQSSRYLVKRTGEKVFLECVQDMDHENMFWYRQDPGLGLRLIYFSYDVKMKEKGDIPEGYSVSREKKERFSLILESASTNQTSMYLCASSTSIGTPGGETQYFGPGTRLLVL.

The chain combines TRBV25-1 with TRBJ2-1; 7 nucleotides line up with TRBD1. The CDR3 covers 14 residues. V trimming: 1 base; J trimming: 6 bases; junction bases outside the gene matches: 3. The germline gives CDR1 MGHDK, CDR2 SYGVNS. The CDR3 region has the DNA TGTGCCAGCAGTGAATGGCAGGGGGTCAATGAGCAGTTCTTC. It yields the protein CASSEWQGVNEQFF.

CDR3 DNA sequence: TGTGCCAGCAGCCAGAGGGGGAATGAAAAACTGTTTTTT. This translates into CASSQRGNEKLFF. This rearrangement joins TRBV4-2 to TRBJ1-4, with D perhaps TRBD1 (6 bases). The germline V and J ends were trimmed by 3 bases and 5 bases, with 7 bases remaining between them. The CDR3 totals 13 residues. Germline assignment: CDR1 LGHNA and CDR2 YNFKEQ.

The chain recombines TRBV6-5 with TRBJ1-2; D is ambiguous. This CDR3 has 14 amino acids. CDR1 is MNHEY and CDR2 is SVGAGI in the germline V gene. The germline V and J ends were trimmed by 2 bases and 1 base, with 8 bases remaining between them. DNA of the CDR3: TGTGCCAGCAGTTACGGTCGGGATAACTATGGCTACACCTTC. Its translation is CASSYGRDNYGYTF.

This chain's CDR3 is CTSSQYPASGRLLGETQYF. As DNA, the CDR3 is TGCACCAGCAGCCAATACCCGGCTAGCGGGCGGCTCCTCGGGGAGACCCAGTACTTC. The chain employs TRBV1 and TRBJ2-5; the table's D call, TRBD2, has no DNA check behind it. TRBV1 is labeled a pseudogene. CDR3 length equals 19 residues.

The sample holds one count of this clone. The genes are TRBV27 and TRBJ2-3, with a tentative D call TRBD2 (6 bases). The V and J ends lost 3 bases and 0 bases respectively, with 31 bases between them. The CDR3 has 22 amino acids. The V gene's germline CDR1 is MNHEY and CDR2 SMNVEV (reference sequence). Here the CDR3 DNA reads TGTGCCAGCAGTTTCTTACCCCCTAGCGTTCCGGCTAGTTCGGCTAGCACAGATACGCAGTATTTT. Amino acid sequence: CASSFLPPSVPASSASTDTQYF.

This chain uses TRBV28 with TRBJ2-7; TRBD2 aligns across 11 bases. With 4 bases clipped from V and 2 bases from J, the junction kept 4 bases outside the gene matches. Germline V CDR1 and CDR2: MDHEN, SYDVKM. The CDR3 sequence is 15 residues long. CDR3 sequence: CASSSLLAGAYEQYF. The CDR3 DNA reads TGTGCCAGCAGTTCTCTACTAGCGGGAGCCTACGAGCAGTACTTC. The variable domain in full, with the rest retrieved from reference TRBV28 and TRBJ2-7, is DVKVTQSSRYLVKRTGEKVFLECVQDMDHENMFWYRQDPGLGLRLIYFSYDVKMKEKGDIPEGYSVSREKKERFSLILESASTNQTSMYLCASSSLLAGAYEQYFGPGTRLTVT.

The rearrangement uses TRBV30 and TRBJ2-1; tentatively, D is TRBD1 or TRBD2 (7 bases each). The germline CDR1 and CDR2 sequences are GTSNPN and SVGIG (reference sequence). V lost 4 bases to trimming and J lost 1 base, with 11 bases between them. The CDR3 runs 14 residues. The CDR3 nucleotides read TGTGCCTGGACCAGGGGGGGTTCCTACAATGAGCAGTTCTTC. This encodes CAWTRGGSYNEQFF.